This T cell receptor (beta chain) was recovered during a study of cytomegalovirus exposure and HLA in healthy donors. Study-level findings and limits: Reported performance of the classifier showed diagnosis of cytomegalovirus status with high specificity and sensitivity. The finding came from a later analysis; first-cohort TCR clusters tended to co-occur in the roughly 110 validation repertoires.

Turning to this clone: The antigen remains unidentified.

Method: immunoSEQ multiplex PCR; TCRdb's copy keeps in-frame clones and lacks some. This repertoire shows about 150,000 clones, 80% to 90% found once; its top ten account for about a fifth. Germline-derived CDR1 and CDR2 are SNHLY and FYNNEI. The CDR3 has 12 amino acids. The V segment lost 6 bases and the J segment 8 bases; nucleotides outside the gene matches: 3. The sequence was collected from a man in his late teens or twenties in good health and CMV-seropositive. The sequencing sample was made of PBMCs. The chain recombines TRBV2 with TRBJ2-2, with 7 positions matching TRBD1. CDR3 sequence (DNA): TGTGCCAGCAGGAGGGGGCAAGGGGAGCTGTTTTTT. Protein: CASRRGQGELFF. The whole variable domain, remainder taken from reference TRBV2 and TRBJ2-2, is EPEVTQTPSHQVTQMGQEVILRCVPISNHLYFYWYRQILGQKVEFLVSFYNNEISEKSEIFDDQFSVERPDGSNFTLKIRSTKLEDSAMYFCASRRGQGELFFGEGSRLTVL.